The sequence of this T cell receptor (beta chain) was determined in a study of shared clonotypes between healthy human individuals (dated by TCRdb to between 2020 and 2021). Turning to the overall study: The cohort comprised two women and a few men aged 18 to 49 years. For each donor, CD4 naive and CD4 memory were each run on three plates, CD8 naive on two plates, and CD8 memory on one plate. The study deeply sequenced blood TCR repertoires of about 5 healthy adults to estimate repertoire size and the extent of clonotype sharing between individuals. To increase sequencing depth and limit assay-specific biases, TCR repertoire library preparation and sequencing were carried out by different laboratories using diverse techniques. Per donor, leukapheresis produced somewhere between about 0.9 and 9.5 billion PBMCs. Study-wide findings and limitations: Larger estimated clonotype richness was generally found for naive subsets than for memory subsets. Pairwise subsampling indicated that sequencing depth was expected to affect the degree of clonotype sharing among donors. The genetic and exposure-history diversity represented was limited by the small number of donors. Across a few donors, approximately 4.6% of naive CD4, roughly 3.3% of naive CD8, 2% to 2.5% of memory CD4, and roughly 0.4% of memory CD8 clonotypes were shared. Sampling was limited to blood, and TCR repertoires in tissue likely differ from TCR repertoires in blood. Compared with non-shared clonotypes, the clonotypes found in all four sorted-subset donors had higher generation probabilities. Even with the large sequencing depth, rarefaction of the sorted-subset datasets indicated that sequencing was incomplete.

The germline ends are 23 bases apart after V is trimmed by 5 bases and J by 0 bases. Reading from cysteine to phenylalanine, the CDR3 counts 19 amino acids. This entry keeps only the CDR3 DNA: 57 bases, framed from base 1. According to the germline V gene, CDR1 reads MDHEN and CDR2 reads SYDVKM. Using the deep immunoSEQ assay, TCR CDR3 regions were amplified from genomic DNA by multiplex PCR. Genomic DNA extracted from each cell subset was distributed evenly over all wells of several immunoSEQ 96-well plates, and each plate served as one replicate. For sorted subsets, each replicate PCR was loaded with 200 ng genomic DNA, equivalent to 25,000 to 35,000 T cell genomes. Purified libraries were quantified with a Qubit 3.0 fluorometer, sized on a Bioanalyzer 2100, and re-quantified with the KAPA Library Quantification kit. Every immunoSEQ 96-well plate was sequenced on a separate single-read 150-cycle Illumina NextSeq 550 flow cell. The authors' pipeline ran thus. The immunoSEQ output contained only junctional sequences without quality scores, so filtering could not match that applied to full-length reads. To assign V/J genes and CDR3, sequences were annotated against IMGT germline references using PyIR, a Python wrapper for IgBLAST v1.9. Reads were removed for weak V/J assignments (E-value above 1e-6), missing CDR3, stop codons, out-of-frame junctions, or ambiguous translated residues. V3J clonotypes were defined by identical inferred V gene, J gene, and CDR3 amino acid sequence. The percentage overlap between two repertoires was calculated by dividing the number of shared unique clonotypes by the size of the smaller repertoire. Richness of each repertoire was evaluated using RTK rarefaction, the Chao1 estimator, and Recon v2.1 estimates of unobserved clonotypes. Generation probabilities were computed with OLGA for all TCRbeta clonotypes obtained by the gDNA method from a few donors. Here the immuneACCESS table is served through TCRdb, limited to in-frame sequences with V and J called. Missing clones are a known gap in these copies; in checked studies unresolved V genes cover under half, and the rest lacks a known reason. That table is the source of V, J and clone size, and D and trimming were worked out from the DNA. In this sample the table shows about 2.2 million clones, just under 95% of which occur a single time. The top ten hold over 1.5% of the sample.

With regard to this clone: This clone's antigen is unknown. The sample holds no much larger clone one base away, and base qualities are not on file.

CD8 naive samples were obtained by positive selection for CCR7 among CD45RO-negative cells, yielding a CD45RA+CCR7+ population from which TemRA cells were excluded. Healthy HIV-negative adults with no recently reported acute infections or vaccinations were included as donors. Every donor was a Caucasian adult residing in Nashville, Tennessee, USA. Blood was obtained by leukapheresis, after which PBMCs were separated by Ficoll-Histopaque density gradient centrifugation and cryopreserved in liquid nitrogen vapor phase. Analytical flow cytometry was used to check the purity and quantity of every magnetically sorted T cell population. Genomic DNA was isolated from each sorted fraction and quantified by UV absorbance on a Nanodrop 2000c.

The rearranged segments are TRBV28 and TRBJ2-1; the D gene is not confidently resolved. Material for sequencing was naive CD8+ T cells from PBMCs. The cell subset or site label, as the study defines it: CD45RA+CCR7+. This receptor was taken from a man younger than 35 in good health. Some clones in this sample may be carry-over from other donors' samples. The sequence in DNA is TGTGCCAGCAGTACCTTGACGGTTATTGTACCAAACTCCTACAATGAGCAGTTCTTC. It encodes CASSTLTVIVPNSYNEQFF.